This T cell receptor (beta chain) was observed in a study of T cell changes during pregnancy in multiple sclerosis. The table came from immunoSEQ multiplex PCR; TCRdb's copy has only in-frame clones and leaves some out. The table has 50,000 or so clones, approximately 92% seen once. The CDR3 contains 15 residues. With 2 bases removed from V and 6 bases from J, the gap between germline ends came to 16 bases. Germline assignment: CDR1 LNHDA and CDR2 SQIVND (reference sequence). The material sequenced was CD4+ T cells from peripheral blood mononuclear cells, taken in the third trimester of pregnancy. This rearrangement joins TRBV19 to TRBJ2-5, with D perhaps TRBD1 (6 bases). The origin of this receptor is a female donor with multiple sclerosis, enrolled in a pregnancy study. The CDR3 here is CASSIRTGHIKTQYF. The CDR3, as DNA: TGTGCCAGTAGTATAAGGACGGGACATATTAAGACCCAGTACTTC.